Presented here are 3 T cell receptor beta chains from one specimen sequenced in a study of T cell repertoires in cytomegalovirus infection. TCRdb re-called the reads through MiXCR, storing one row per CDR3 protein. The sample has approximately 770,000 distinct CDR3 sequences, almost 30% seen once; the top ten hold about an eighth. No antigen is known for these receptors. This specimen was cultured CD8+ T cells from PBMCs, taken from culture after CMV antigen stimulation. These TCRs come from a human donor in good health (CMV status not recorded). Some clones in this sample may be carry-over from other donors' samples.

This clonotype has only a few counts. The V and J genes are TRBV28 and TRBJ2-2; D is unresolved. The CDR3 is 14 residues long. From germline, CDR1 is MDHEN and CDR2 SYDVKM. V lost 7 bases to trimming and J lost 6 bases, with 15 bases between them. The CDR3 region has the DNA TGTGCCAGCAATGGGGTTTATTTCTCCGGGGAGCTGTTTTTT. Protein: CASNGVYFSGELFF.

In its sample, this clonotype was seen many times. V usage is TRBV7-2 and J usage is TRBJ1-2; D is perhaps TRBD1 (6 bases). The V and J ends lost 0 bases and 8 bases respectively, with 22 bases between them. In germline, CDR1 is SGHTA, CDR2 FQGNSA. This CDR3 has 17 residues. The CDR3 DNA sequence: TGTGCCAGCAGCTTAGCGCAGAACGGACAGCGACCAGTGGGCTACACCTTC. It encodes CASSLAQNGQRPVGYTF. Supplemented by reference TRBV7-2 and TRBJ1-2, the full variable domain reads GAGVSQSPSNKVTEKGKDVELRCDPISGHTALYWYRQSLGQGLEFLIYFQGNSAPDKSGLPSDRFSAERTGGSVSTLTIQRTQQEDSAVYLCASSLAQNGQRPVGYTFGSGTRLTVV.

This clonotype was detected only a few times. V and J are TRBV12-3 or TRBV12-4 and TRBJ2-7, with 8 bases aligning to TRBD2. The CDR3 is 13 amino acids. V was pared by 3 bases and J by 7 bases, with 5 bases of the junction left unmatched. The CDR3 is CASSFSGAGEQYF. The CDR3 nucleotides read TGTGCCAGCAGTTTTAGCGGGGCAGGGGAGCAGTACTTC.